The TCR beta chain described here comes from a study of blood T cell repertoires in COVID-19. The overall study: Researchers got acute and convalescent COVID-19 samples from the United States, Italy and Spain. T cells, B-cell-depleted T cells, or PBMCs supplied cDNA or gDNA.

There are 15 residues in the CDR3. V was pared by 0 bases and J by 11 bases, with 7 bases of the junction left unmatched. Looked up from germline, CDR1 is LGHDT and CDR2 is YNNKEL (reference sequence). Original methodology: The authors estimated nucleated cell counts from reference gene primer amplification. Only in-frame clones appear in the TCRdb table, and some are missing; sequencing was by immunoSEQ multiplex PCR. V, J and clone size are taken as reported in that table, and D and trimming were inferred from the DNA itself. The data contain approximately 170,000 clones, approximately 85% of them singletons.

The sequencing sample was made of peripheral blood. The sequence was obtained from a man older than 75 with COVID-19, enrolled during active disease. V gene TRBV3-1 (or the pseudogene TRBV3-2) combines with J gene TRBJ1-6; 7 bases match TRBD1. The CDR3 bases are TGTGCCAGCAGCCAAGAGGGAAACAGGGGTGCACCCCTCCACTTT. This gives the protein CASSQEGNRGAPLHF.